A single sample is the source of the 32 T cell receptor beta chains below, sequenced in a study of Graves' ophthalmopathy and Graves' hyperthyroidism. Beta-chain TCR CDR3 regions were amplified from RNA transcripts. HTBI primers were used in a first-round RT-PCR, which preceded a second-round multiplex PCR. Using its own MiXCR run on the multiplex PCR reads, TCRdb lists one record per CDR3 protein. The repertoire holds under 200,000 distinct CDR3 sequences, with approximately 38% as singletons. Sequencing used peripheral blood. These receptors originate from a woman aged 40 to 50 with Graves' ophthalmopathy.

The CDR3 coding sequence is TGTGCCAGCAGGCCTCGGGGACAGCGCAACACTGAAGCTTTCTTT. This translates into CASRPRGQRNTEAFF. The V gene is TRBV6-1, the J gene TRBJ1-1; 7 nucleotides align to TRBD1. The CDR3 is 15 amino acids. Trimming took 6 bases from V and 2 from J; bases not matched to a gene: 9. In germline, CDR1 is MNHNS, CDR2 SASEGT.

This clonotype was picked up many times. J is TRBJ1-1 and V is TRBV18, with no clear D. CDR1 and CDR2 from the germline V gene are KGHSH and LQKENI. V dropped 1 base and J dropped 0 bases, with 6 bases sitting between them. The CDR3 spans 14 residues. CDR3 sequence reads: CASSPRKMNTEAFF. The CDR3 nucleotides read TGTGCCAGCTCACCACGGAAAATGAACACTGAAGCTTTCTTT. The entire variable domain, with the rest obtained from reference TRBV18 and TRBJ1-1, is as follows: NAGVMQNPRHLVRRRGQEARLRCSPMKGHSHVYWYRQLPEEGLKFMVYLQKENIIDESGMPKERFSAEFPKEGPSILRIQQVVRGDSAAYFCASSPRKMNTEAFFGQGTRLTVV.

This clonotype was detected only once. The chain has TRBV6-1 and TRBJ2-7, with 9 bases aligning to TRBD1. Germline values: CDR1 MNHNS, CDR2 SASEGT. V dropped 5 bases and J dropped 6; count of bases not matched to a gene: 8. This CDR3 region has 14 residues. CDR3: CASSPGQGSAEQYF. The CDR3 DNA sequence: TGTGCCAGCAGTCCGGGACAGGGTTCGGCCGAGCAGTACTTC.

The gene calls are TRBV28 and TRBJ2-2, with D possibly matching TRBD1 (5 bases). Looked up from germline, CDR1 is MDHEN and CDR2 is SYDVKM. This CDR3 spans 11 amino acids. Between the trimmed V and J ends, which lost 7 bases and 9 bases, there was a span of 9 bases. The CDR3 is CASTVDRELFF. CDR3 bases: TGTGCCAGCACCGTGGACAGGGAGCTGTTTTTT.

This clonotype was counted many times. The chain combines TRBV20-1 with TRBJ1-1, with 9 bases that match TRBD1. This CDR3 region has 15 residues. CDR1 is DFQATT, CDR2 SNEGSKA, per germline (reference sequence). V dropped 8 bases and J dropped 1; count of bases not matched to a gene: 11. The CDR3 reads CSIKRTGAGNTEAFF. The CDR3, as DNA: TGCAGTATAAAACGGACAGGGGCTGGGAACACTGAAGCTTTCTTT.

This clonotype was observed at least ten times. The chain recombines TRBV30 with TRBJ2-5; no clear D gene. Trimming took off 5 bases at V and 6 bases at J, with 13 bases between the two ends. The CDR3 is made up of 12 amino acids. The germline V gene has CDR1 GTSNPN and CDR2 SVGIG (reference sequence). CDR3 in amino acids: CAWSVEFQTQYF. CDR3 DNA: TGTGCCTGGTCGGTAGAATTCCAGACCCAGTACTTC.

This clonotype was seen many times. The chain links TRBV12-3 or TRBV12-4 to TRBJ2-3, with 10 bases aligning to TRBD2. V shed 2 bases, J shed 5 bases, and the junction held 4 bases outside the gene matches. CDR3 length: 15 residues. In nucleotides, the CDR3 is TGTGCCAGCAGTTTAATAGCGGGGGGAGGAGATACGCAGTATTTT. Protein product: CASSLIAGGGDTQYF.

CDR3 in DNA: TGTGCCAGCAGCTTATCGGCGAGTTCACCCCTCCACTTT. As protein: CASSLSASSPLHF. The chain is built from TRBV7-2 and TRBJ1-6, with D uncertain. V lost 2 bases, J lost 9 bases, and 8 bases lay in between. CDR3 length: 13 amino acids. Germline CDR1 and CDR2: SGHTA and FQGNSA.

The chain recombines TRBV7-2 with TRBJ1-1; maybe TRBD1 (5 bases). The CDR3 loop spans 15 amino acids. Trimming took off 5 bases at V and 3 bases at J, with 16 bases between the two ends. Germline loops: CDR1 SGHTA, CDR2 FQGNSA. Here the CDR3 DNA reads TGTGCCAGCAGCGGAAGGGGCGAGGCGGACACTGAAGCTTTCTTT. Encoded protein: CASSGRGEADTEAFF. Together with reference TRBV7-2 and TRBJ1-1, the CDR3 gives the full variable domain: GAGVSQSPSNKVTEKGKDVELRCDPISGHTALYWYRQSLGQGLEFLIYFQGNSAPDKSGLPSDRFSAERTGGSVSTLTIQRTQQEDSAVYLCASSGRGEADTEAFFGQGTRLTVV.

This clonotype was recorded at least ten times. This chain connects TRBV3-1 to TRBJ1-2; D is undetermined. From germline, CDR1 is LGHDT and CDR2 YNNKEL (reference sequence). The CDR3 consists of 12 residues. The V end was cut by 2 bases, the J end by 8 bases, with 9 bases between. The CDR3 nucleotides are TGTGCCAGCAGCCAATCATTGGGAGGCTACACCTTC. It yields the protein CASSQSLGGYTF.

This clonotype was counted ten times or more. V and J are TRBV5-5 and TRBJ2-7; D is possibly TRBD2 (6 bases). Germline CDR1 reads SGHKS; CDR2 reads YYEKEE (reference sequence). The V end lost 4 bases, the J end lost 6 bases, and 17 bases lay between the germline ends. The CDR3 spans 14 residues. The CDR3 reads CASSTWGVAGEQYF. For the CDR3, the DNA is TGTGCCAGCAGCACCTGGGGGGTCGCGGGCGAGCAGTACTTC.

This clonotype came up many times. The rearrangement uses TRBV12-3 or TRBV12-4 and TRBJ1-5; no firm D call. Trimming left V 1 base short and J 2 bases short, with 9 bases between. The CDR3 contains 15 residues. CDR3 region: CASSLGEGGNQPQHF. DNA for the CDR3: TGTGCCAGCAGTTTAGGGGAGGGAGGCAATCAGCCCCAGCATTTT.

This clonotype was counted many times. The chain couples TRBV28 to TRBJ2-7; D unclear. The CDR3 runs 14 residues. With 0 bases removed from V and 2 bases from J, the gap between germline ends came to 8 bases. CDR1 is MDHEN, CDR2 SYDVKM, per germline. The CDR3 nucleotides are TGTGCCAGCAGTTTATGGGCAAGTACCTACGAGCAGTACTTC. As protein: CASSLWASTYEQYF.

This clonotype appeared many times. The chain couples TRBV6-5 to TRBJ2-5; 10 bases agree with TRBD1. The length of the CDR3 is 15 residues. Trimming took 6 bases from V and 7 from J; bases not matched to a gene: 11. Germline assignment: CDR1 MNHEY and CDR2 SVGAGI. The CDR3 bases are TGTGCCAGCAGCTCCGACAGGGGGCTGTTTGGGACCCAGTACTTC. It translates to CASSSDRGLFGTQYF.

This clonotype has at least ten counts. This rearrangement joins TRBV27 to TRBJ2-7, with D possibly matching TRBD1 (5 bases). This CDR3 contains 16 residues. Per the germline V gene, CDR1 is MNHEY and CDR2 is SMNVEV (reference sequence). V lost 5 bases and J 3 bases, leaving 20 bases between the germline ends. The DNA of the CDR3 is TGTGCCAGCAGTCCCCGAGACTTAGGGGTCGGCTACGAGCAGTACTTC. Protein sequence: CASSPRDLGVGYEQYF.

This chain uses TRBV6-5 with TRBJ1-1; TRBD1 is a possible D gene (6 bases). Germline-derived CDR1 and CDR2 are MNHEY and SVGAGI. Deletions cut 5 bases from V and 0 bases from J, with 16 bases between. The CDR3 is made up of 16 amino acids. In DNA, the CDR3 is TGTGCCAGCAGTCTATCGACAGGTCTATTGAACACTGAAGCTTTCTTT. Its protein is CASSLSTGLLNTEAFF.

This clonotype occurred many times. V is TRBV3-1 and J is TRBJ1-6; 8 bases match TRBD1. Unmatched junction bases numbered 8, after V lost 3 bases and J lost 10 bases. The CDR3 is made up of 15 amino acids. CDR1 LGHDT and CDR2 YNNKEL come from the germline V gene (reference sequence). This CDR3 reads CASSQQRTGSSPLHF. CDR3 coding DNA: TGTGCCAGCAGCCAGCAAAGGACAGGGTCATCACCCCTCCACTTT.

There are many counts of this clonotype. The rearrangement links TRBV28 to TRBJ2-7; 12 bases are shared with TRBD2. Germline CDR1 is MDHEN and CDR2 is SYDVKM. The CDR3 loop spans 15 amino acids. V trimming: 5 bases; J trimming: 6 bases; junction bases outside the gene matches: 8. CDR3 sequence (DNA): TGTGCCAGCAGTACCTCCGGGACTAGCGGGCTCGAGCAGTACTTC. Translated, it gives CASSTSGTSGLEQYF. Using reference TRBV28 and TRBJ2-7 for the parts outside the CDR3, the full variable domain is DVKVTQSSRYLVKRTGEKVFLECVQDMDHENMFWYRQDPGLGLRLIYFSYDVKMKEKGDIPEGYSVSREKKERFSLILESASTNQTSMYLCASSTSGTSGLEQYFGPGTRLTVT.

The rearrangement uses TRBV6-1 and TRBJ1-5, with D possibly matching TRBD1 (6 bases). V was trimmed by 7 bases and J by 2 bases, leaving 15 bases between them. The CDR3 has 15 residues. The germline V gene has CDR1 MNHNS and CDR2 SASEGT. CDR3 amino acids: CASKGRGGGNQPQHF. The DNA of the CDR3 is TGTGCCAGCAAGGGGAGGGGGGGCGGCAATCAGCCCCAGCATTTT.

The rearrangement joins TRBV6-4 to TRBJ1-1; 8 nucleotides match TRBD1. V lost 8 bases, J lost 5 bases, and 13 bases stayed unmatched. The CDR3 sequence is 15 residues long. Per the germline V gene, CDR1 is MRHNA and CDR2 is SNTAGT. The CDR3 loop is CASRDSSGGSTEAFF. As DNA, the CDR3 is TGTGCCAGCCGGGACTCGTCAGGGGGCTCAACTGAAGCTTTCTTT.

J is TRBJ1-1 and V is TRBV29-1, with D possibly matching TRBD1 (6 bases). Trimming stripped 6 bases from V and 0 bases from J, with 17 bases between. This CDR3 spans 15 amino acids. Per the germline V gene, CDR1 is SQVTM and CDR2 is ANQGSEA. CDR3 bases: TGCAGCGTCCAAAGTTCGGGGGGCATGAACACTGAAGCTTTCTTT. Translating it yields CSVQSSGGMNTEAFF. Together with reference TRBV29-1 and TRBJ1-1, the CDR3 gives the full variable domain: SAVISQKPSRDICQRGTSLTIQCQVDSQVTMMFWYRQQPGQSLTLIATANQGSEATYESGFVIDKFPISRPNLTFSTLTVSNMSPEDSSIYLCSVQSSGGMNTEAFFGQGTRLTVV.

This clonotype was recorded at least ten times. V is TRBV20-1 and J is TRBJ2-2; D unclear. The ends were cut back, 3 bases at V and 0 bases at J, with 8 bases in the middle. The V gene's germline CDR1 is DFQATT and CDR2 SNEGSKA (reference sequence). This CDR3 is 14 amino acids long. CDR3 bases: TGCAGTGCTAGTGTCCAGGCGAACACCGGGGAGCTGTTTTTT. The encoded protein is CSASVQANTGELFF.

This clonotype was recorded once. This rearrangement joins TRBV6-1 to TRBJ2-2, with D possibly matching TRBD1 (8 bases). The CDR3 is made up of 15 amino acids. From germline, CDR1 is MNHNS and CDR2 SASEGT. Trimming pared 6 bases from V and 7 bases from J, leaving 18 bases between. The CDR3: CASRDREGGIGELFF. The CDR3 bases are TGTGCCAGCAGGGACAGGGAGGGAGGGATCGGGGAGCTGTTTTTT.

This clonotype has at least ten counts. A read error may produce the germline difference seen at one junction end. The chain joins TRBV6-1 to TRBJ1-5; possible D gene TRBD1, 5 bases. The CDR3 runs to 14 residues. CDR1 is MNHNS, CDR2 SASEGT, per germline. In DNA form, the CDR3 reads TGCGAAAGCCGGGGCAGCTATAGCAATCAGCCCCAGCATTTT. This codes for CESRGSYSNQPQHF.

This rearrangement joins TRBV2 to TRBJ1-5; D unclear. In germline, CDR1 is SNHLY, CDR2 FYNNEI. V was pared by 6 bases and J by 4 bases, with 10 bases between. This CDR3 is 13 amino acids long. The CDR3 region has the DNA TGTGCCAGCAGAGGCGTAGGGAATCAGCCCCAGCATTTT. It yields the protein CASRGVGNQPQHF.

This clonotype was counted at least ten times. V usage is TRBV6-2 or TRBV6-3 and J usage is TRBJ1-5; D may be TRBD1 (5 bases). The CDR3 runs 14 residues. Germline V lookup: CDR1 MNHEY, CDR2 SVGEGT. V was clipped by 6 bases and J by 9 bases, with 18 bases between them. The CDR3 DNA is TGTGCCAGCAGCTACCCCCCAGGGTTGCGGCCCCAGCATTTT. It codes for CASSYPPGLRPQHF.

At least ten counts were recorded for this clonotype. This chain joins TRBV18 and TRBJ2-5, with TRBD2 identical over 7 bases. Losses at the gene ends were 4 bases for V and 4 bases for J; bases not matched to a gene: 9. This CDR3 is 15 amino acids long. The V gene's germline CDR1 is KGHSH and CDR2 LQKENI. CDR3 residues: CASSRILGEGETQYF. In nucleotides, the CDR3 is TGTGCCAGCTCACGAATTCTCGGGGAGGGAGAGACCCAGTACTTC. Drawing the rest from reference TRBV18 and TRBJ2-5, the complete variable domain is NAGVMQNPRHLVRRRGQEARLRCSPMKGHSHVYWYRQLPEEGLKFMVYLQKENIIDESGMPKERFSAEFPKEGPSILRIQQVVRGDSAAYFCASSRILGEGETQYFGPGTRLLVL.

This clonotype was recorded once. An end of the junction does not agree with germline; a read error may underlie this. The gene calls are TRBV6-2 or TRBV6-3 and TRBJ2-7, with D perhaps TRBD2 (5 bases). CDR1 is MNHEY and CDR2 is SVGEGT in the germline V gene. CDR3 length: 13 amino acids. In DNA form, the CDR3 reads TGTGCCAGCAGTATGAACCGGGGATACGAGCAGTGCTTC. Its protein product is CASSMNRGYEQCF.

The rearrangement uses TRBV20-1 and TRBJ2-7; 12 positions match TRBD2. The CDR3 sequence is 14 residues long. The germline gives CDR1 DFQATT, CDR2 SNEGSKA (reference sequence). After removal of 4 bases from V and 7 bases from J, the junction contained 8 bases not matched to a gene. CDR3 nucleotides: TGCAGTGCTAAGCTAGCGGGGGGGCAGTGGGAGCAGTACTTC. Translated: CSAKLAGGQWEQYF.

This clonotype was seen many times. The rearrangement uses TRBV5-1 and TRBJ2-2; a possible D gene is TRBD1 (6 bases). Trimming took 2 bases from V and 0 from J, leaving 8 bases between them. Per germline, CDR1 SGHRS and CDR2 YFSETQ. This CDR3 spans 15 amino acids. CDR3 bases: TGCGCCAGCAGCTTTAACAGGGCGAACACCGGGGAGCTGTTTTTT. Amino acid sequence: CASSFNRANTGELFF.

In this sample, this clonotype turned up many times. The rearrangement links TRBV28 to TRBJ1-2; 7 bases are a match to TRBD1. This CDR3 has 14 amino acids. J gave up 4 bases and V 5 bases, and 7 bases lay outside the gene matches. Per germline, CDR1 MDHEN and CDR2 SYDVKM. This CDR3 is CASSVEGQLYGYTF. The CDR3 nucleotides are TGTGCCAGCAGTGTTGAGGGACAGCTCTATGGCTACACCTTC.

This clonotype was counted at least ten times. V and J are TRBV6-5 and TRBJ2-7; 10 bases are a match to TRBD1. V trimming: 6 bases; J trimming: 6 bases; junction bases outside the gene matches: 5. The germline V gene encodes CDR1 MNHEY and CDR2 SVGAGI. This CDR3 is 13 amino acids long. The CDR3 is CASRGQGQGEQYF. The CDR3 bases are TGTGCCAGCAGGGGACAGGGGCAGGGCGAGCAGTACTTC.